The following is a T cell receptor beta chain sequence with its context. Antigen unknown. The data stem from a study of T cell repertoires in cytomegalovirus infection. In the study overall: Both CMV infection and a matching HLA type were indicated by public TCR beta signatures. Study-wide results and caveats: Accumulated public TCR beta family frequency recognized individuals carrying CMV together with the relevant HLA. CMV-specific HLA-C-restricted TCR beta clonotypes dominated the ex vivo response.

This CDR3 spans 12 amino acids. Between the trimmed V and J ends, which lost 5 bases and 4 bases, there was a span of 9 bases. Germline lookup yields CDR1 MDHEN and CDR2 SYDVKM. One entry per CDR3 protein, called by TCRdb with MiXCR from the reads. The sample gives roughly 990,000 distinct CDR3 sequences, roughly 30% of which show up once; 13% is in the top ten. The V call is TRBV28, the J call TRBJ2-7; D unresolved. The clonotype originates from a human donor in good health (CMV status not recorded). Some clones in this sample may be carry-over from other donors' samples. The material was cultured CD8+ T cells from PBMCs, obtained from culture after CMV antigen stimulation. The CDR3 nucleotides are TGTGCCAGCAGTCTTCTTGAATACGAGCAGTACTTC. As protein: CASSLLEYEQYF. The complete variable domain, with remaining parts taken from reference TRBV28 and TRBJ2-7, reads DVKVTQSSRYLVKRTGEKVFLECVQDMDHENMFWYRQDPGLGLRLIYFSYDVKMKEKGDIPEGYSVSREKKERFSLILESASTNQTSMYLCASSLLEYEQYFGPGTRLTVT.